This entry concerns a single T cell receptor beta chain. This sample was taken from a study of CD8 T cells in Susac syndrome. This CDR3 has 16 residues. Germline V gives CDR1 SQVTM, CDR2 ANQGSEA. After removal of 6 bases from V and 0 bases from J, the junction contained 11 bases not matched to a gene. The RNA input was roughly 0.45 to 1 ug, and it was reverse transcribed with random hexamers. TCRdb ran MiXCR on the immunoSEQ multiplex PCR reads and lists one entry per CDR3 protein. Here the sample spans approximately 260,000 distinct CDR3 sequences, 90% to 96% being singletons. The sequence was collected from a human donor with Susac syndrome. The sample was CD4+ T cells from PBMCs. The rearrangement uses TRBV29-1 and TRBJ2-3; 8 nucleotides align to TRBD2. DNA for the CDR3: TGCAGCGTGCGGTGGCGACTAGCGACTAGCACAGATACGCAGTATTTT. This gives the protein CSVRWRLATSTDTQYF.